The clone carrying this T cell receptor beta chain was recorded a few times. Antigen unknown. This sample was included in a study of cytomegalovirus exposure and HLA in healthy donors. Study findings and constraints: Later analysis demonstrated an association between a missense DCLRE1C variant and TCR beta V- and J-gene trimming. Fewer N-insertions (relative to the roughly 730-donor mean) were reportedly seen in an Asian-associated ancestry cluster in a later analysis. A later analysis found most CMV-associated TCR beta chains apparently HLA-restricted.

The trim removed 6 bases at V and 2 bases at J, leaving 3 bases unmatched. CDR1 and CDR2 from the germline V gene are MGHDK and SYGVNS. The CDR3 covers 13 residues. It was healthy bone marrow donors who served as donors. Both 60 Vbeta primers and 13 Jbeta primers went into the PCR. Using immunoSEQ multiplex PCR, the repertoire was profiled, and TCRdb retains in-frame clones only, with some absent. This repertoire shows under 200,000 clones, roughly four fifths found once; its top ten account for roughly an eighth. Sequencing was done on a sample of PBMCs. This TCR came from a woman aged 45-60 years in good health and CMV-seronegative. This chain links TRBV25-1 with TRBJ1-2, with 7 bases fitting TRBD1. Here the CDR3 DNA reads TGTGCCAGCAGACGGGACAGAAACTATGGCTACACCTTC. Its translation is CASRRDRNYGYTF.